One and the same sample provided the 5 T cell receptor beta chains below, sequenced in a study of blood T cell repertoires in COVID-19. The data were produced by immunoSEQ multiplex PCR, yet TCRdb's version contains in-frame clones alone and is incomplete. The sample contains around 130,000 clones, more than 75% of which appear only once. Specimen: peripheral blood. The receptors stem from a man aged 60 to 75 with acute or convalescent COVID-19.

The chain uses TRBV2 and TRBJ2-5; D gene ambiguous. V was clipped by 5 bases and J by 5 bases, with 6 bases between them. This CDR3 contains 11 residues. The germline V gene has CDR1 SNHLY and CDR2 FYNNEI. In DNA, the CDR3 is TGTGCCAGCAGTCTACTCGAGACCCAGTACTTC. It specifies CASSLLETQYF.

V gene TRBV5-5 combines with J gene TRBJ2-2, with 8 bases aligning to TRBD1. V dropped 4 bases and J dropped 6; count of bases not matched to a gene: 8. The CDR3 is 15 residues long. Germline values: CDR1 SGHKS, CDR2 YYEKEE (reference sequence). The CDR3 here is CASSPGTGRAGELFF. In DNA, the CDR3 is TGTGCCAGCAGCCCAGGGACAGGAAGAGCCGGGGAGCTGTTTTTT.

V usage is TRBV21-1 and J usage is TRBJ1-4; the table's D call, TRBD1, has no DNA check behind it. TRBV21-1 is termed a pseudogene. The CDR3 contains 17 residues. This chain's CDR3 is CASSKSGGTGGREKLFF. The CDR3 bases are TGTGCCAGCAGCAAAAGTGGGGGCACAGGGGGGCGGGAAAAACTGTTTTTT.

J is TRBJ1-1 and V is TRBV24-1; maybe TRBD1 (5 bases). The CDR3 has 13 residues. V lost 9 bases, J lost 2 bases, and 12 bases lay in between. Germline V gives CDR1 KGHDR, CDR2 SFDVKD. The CDR3 spells CATDQGANTEAFF. The CDR3 nucleotides read TGTGCCACCGACCAAGGGGCAAACACTGAAGCTTTCTTT.

V is TRBV30 and J is TRBJ2-7; 9 nucleotides align to TRBD1. The CDR3 length is 13 residues. The V gene end was trimmed by 3 bases and the J gene end by 3 bases; junction bases not matched to a gene: 3. The V gene's germline CDR1 is GTSNPN and CDR2 SVGIG (reference sequence). The CDR3 region has the DNA TGTGCCTGGAGCGCGGGACAGGGCTACGAGCAGTACTTC. It yields the protein CAWSAGQGYEQYF.